This TCR beta chain was recorded in a study of cytomegalovirus exposure and HLA in healthy donors. Overall study results and limits: Reports described diagnosis of cytomegalovirus status by the classifier as highly specific and sensitive. Researchers reported in a later analysis that a missense DCLRE1C variant was tied to TCR beta V- and J-gene trimming.

Both 60 Vbeta primers and 13 Jbeta primers went into the PCR. TCRdb keeps only in-frame clones here, not all; method: immunoSEQ multiplex PCR. The repertoire holds 140,000 to 150,000 clones, with roughly 9.8% as singletons. This clone was picked up one time. Antigen: not known. V was pared by 6 bases and J by 3 bases, with 12 bases of the junction left unmatched. From germline, CDR1 is SNHLY and CDR2 FYNNEI. This CDR3 is 17 amino acids long. The chain recombines TRBV2 with TRBJ2-3, with 10 bases aligning to TRBD2. The TCR was taken from a man aged 45 to 65 in good health and CMV-seronegative. Material for sequencing was PBMCs. CDR3 sequence (DNA): TGTGCCAGCAGCGGACTAGCGGTCCTAAAGGGGACAGATACGCAGTATTTT. Its protein is CASSGLAVLKGTDTQYF.